What follows are 27 T cell receptor beta chains derived from one specimen sequenced in a study of shared clonotypes between healthy human individuals. Some clones are missing from TCRdb's copy, which holds only in-frame ones; the method was immunoSEQ multiplex PCR. The sample holds 2,500,000 or so clones, around 90% seen once. Sequences were obtained from naive CD4+ T cells sorted from blood. The subset is: CD45RA+ positively selected. The receptors stem from a man aged 18 to 30 in good health.

This chain joins TRBV13 and TRBJ2-3; D is unclear. The CDR3 is made up of 15 amino acids. V shed 5 bases and J shed 2 bases, with 14 bases lying between them. Looked up from germline, CDR1 is PRHDT and CDR2 is FYEKMQ (reference sequence). This CDR3 is CASSPSGRNTDTQYF. Written as DNA, the CDR3 is TGTGCCAGCAGCCCCTCGGGCAGAAACACAGATACGCAGTATTTT.

The gene calls are TRBV10-1 and TRBJ2-3; 9 bases map to TRBD2. Per germline, CDR1 WNHNN and CDR2 SYGVQD (reference sequence). Trimming cost V 5 bases and J 0 bases; bases outside gene matches: 6. This CDR3 is built from 16 residues. The chain's CDR3 is CASSSDTSGSTDTQYF. The CDR3 coding sequence is TGCGCCAGCAGTTCGGATACTAGCGGGAGCACAGATACGCAGTATTTT.

A remark on this clone: The sample contains more than one DNA sequence encoding this CDR3. This sequence joins TRBV14 and TRBJ2-5; D uncertain. The germline V and J ends were trimmed by 0 bases and 5 bases, with 7 bases remaining between them. CDR1 and CDR2 (germline): SGHDN, FVKESK. The CDR3 has 13 amino acids. CDR3 residues: CASSQDLGETQYF. CDR3 nucleotides: TGTGCCAGCAGCCAAGATCTCGGGGAGACCCAGTACTTC.

This chain links TRBV19 with TRBJ1-2, with D possibly matching TRBD1 (6 bases). The CDR3 spans 14 residues. Germline V lookup: CDR1 LNHDA, CDR2 SQIVND (reference sequence). Trimming pared 9 bases from V and 4 bases from J, leaving 18 bases between. The CDR3 sequence: CASREGGQGYGYTF. CDR3 coding DNA: TGTGCCAGCCGAGAAGGGGGGCAGGGCTATGGCTACACCTTC.

About this clone itself: Different DNA sequences within this sample yield the same CDR3. J is TRBJ1-5 and V is TRBV6-5; TRBD1 agrees at 8 bases. Germline CDR1 and CDR2: MNHEY and SVGAGI. After removal of 5 bases from V and 4 bases from J, the junction contained 4 bases not matched to a gene. CDR3 length: 14 amino acids. The CDR3 region has the DNA TGTGCCAGCAGTACAGGGACAGGAAATCAGCCCCAGCATTTT. It codes for CASSTGTGNQPQHF.

For this clone: Other DNA sequences in the same sample also yield this CDR3. This rearrangement joins TRBV15 to TRBJ2-5; 7 bases fit TRBD2. CDR3 size: 14 residues. Germline values: CDR1 LNHNV, CDR2 YYDKDF (reference sequence). V shed 1 base and J 1 base; nucleotides not matched to a gene: 0. CDR3 loop: CATSRAGGQETQYF. In DNA, the CDR3 is TGTGCCACCAGCAGAGCGGGGGGCCAAGAGACCCAGTACTTC.

This chain uses TRBV30 with TRBJ1-1, with D uncertain. The germline V gene has CDR1 GTSNPN and CDR2 SVGIG (reference sequence). V was trimmed by 6 bases and J by 1 base, leaving 6 bases between them. This CDR3 is built from 11 residues. Here the CDR3 reads CACVPNTEAFF. CDR3 DNA: TGTGCCTGTGTGCCGAACACTGAAGCTTTCTTT.

V is TRBV28 and J is TRBJ1-2, with D tentatively TRBD1 (6 bases). Germline assignment: CDR1 MDHEN and CDR2 SYDVKM. Trimming pared 7 bases from V and 2 bases from J, leaving 8 bases between. The CDR3 is 12 residues long. The CDR3 loop is CASTQGNYGYTF. The CDR3 DNA sequence: TGTGCCAGCACCCAGGGGAACTATGGCTACACCTTC.

V gene TRBV5-1 combines with J gene TRBJ1-2, with TRBD1 matching over 7 bases. V lost 6 bases to trimming and J lost 4 bases; unmatched junction nucleotides: 12. Per germline, CDR1 SGHRS and CDR2 YFSETQ. This CDR3 comprises 15 residues. The CDR3 loop reads CASTEGGTVPYGYTF. The CDR3 region has the DNA TGCGCCAGCACCGAGGGCGGGACAGTACCCTATGGCTACACCTTC.

This sequence joins TRBV5-1 and TRBJ2-1, with 15 bases fitting TRBD2. V dropped 4 bases and J dropped 9; count of bases not matched to a gene: 2. CDR1 is SGHRS and CDR2 is YFSETQ in the germline V gene. The CDR3 contains 14 residues. CDR3 protein: CASSTGLAGGEQFF. Written as DNA, the CDR3 is TGCGCCAGCAGCACGGGACTAGCGGGAGGTGAGCAGTTCTTC.

The count of this clone is one. This rearrangement joins TRBV5-1 to TRBJ2-7; 7 nucleotides agree with TRBD1. Germline loops: CDR1 SGHRS, CDR2 YFSETQ. V was clipped by 2 bases and J by 2 bases; unmatched bases: 10. The CDR3 length is 16 residues. CDR3 region: CASSLSPGTVAYEQYF. As DNA, the CDR3 is TGCGCCAGCAGCTTATCCCCCGGGACAGTTGCCTACGAGCAGTACTTC.

The gene calls are TRBV4-3 and TRBJ1-2; D unresolved. V was clipped by 0 bases and J by 4 bases, with 12 bases between them. The CDR3 length is 15 residues. Germline loops: CDR1 LGHNA, CDR2 YSLEER. The CDR3 loop reads CASSQEGGVGYGYTF. CDR3 in DNA: TGCGCCAGCAGCCAAGAGGGTGGGGTGGGCTATGGCTACACCTTC.

With regard to this clone: At the DNA level, this CDR3 is encoded by other sequences in the same sample as well. The chain links TRBV19 to TRBJ2-5; 7 nucleotides align to TRBD1. The CDR3 contains 13 residues. After removal of 3 bases from V and 5 bases from J, the junction contained 3 bases not matched to a gene. Per germline, CDR1 LNHDA and CDR2 SQIVND (reference sequence). The CDR3 loop is CASSIVRGETQYF. CDR3 nucleotides: TGTGCCAGTAGTATCGTCAGGGGGGAGACCCAGTACTTC.

The CDR3 region is CASSLGPHRGSSPLHF. CDR3 DNA: TGTGCCAGCAGCTTAGGCCCCCACAGGGGTAGTTCACCCCTCCACTTT. V is TRBV7-2 and J is TRBJ1-6; 7 bases are a match to TRBD1. Germline V CDR1 and CDR2: SGHTA, FQGNSA. V was clipped by 1 base and J by 9 bases; unmatched bases: 9. CDR3 length: 16 amino acids.

The chain recombines TRBV6-1 with TRBJ1-1; TRBD1 matches 10 bases. Trimming at V came to 4 bases and at J to 4 bases, leaving 3 bases not matched to a gene. The CDR3 loop spans 14 amino acids. Germline CDR1 reads MNHNS; CDR2 reads SASEGT. The DNA for the CDR3 is TGTGCCAGCAGTGGACAGGGGGCGAGCACTGAAGCTTTCTTT. This encodes CASSGQGASTEAFF.

J is TRBJ2-5 and V is TRBV5-6; D unclear. Germline CDR1 reads SGHDT; CDR2 reads YYEEEE. Trimming removed 7 bases from V and 4 bases from J, with 17 bases in between. CDR3 size: 14 residues. The CDR3 sequence: CASRSRSSGETQYF. The DNA for the CDR3 is TGTGCCAGCCGGTCCCGGTCATCGGGAGAGACCCAGTACTTC.

The rearrangement uses TRBV9 and TRBJ2-3; no firm D call. This CDR3 spans 14 amino acids. V gave up 1 base and J gave up 3 bases, with 9 bases separating them. The V gene's germline CDR1 is SGDLS and CDR2 YYNGEE. CDR3 in DNA: TGTGCCAGCAGCGTAACGGAAGGGACAGATACGCAGTATTTT. Its translation: CASSVTEGTDTQYF.

This sequence joins TRBV7-2 and TRBJ1-5; a weak D match, TRBD1 (6 bases). Germline V gene sequence: CDR1 SGHTA, CDR2 FQGNSA. Trimming left V 5 bases short and J 0 bases short, with 14 bases between. The CDR3 covers 16 residues. CDR3 in DNA: TGTGCCAGCAGCACACAGGGTTTGTATAGCAATCAGCCCCAGCATTTT. Amino acids: CASSTQGLYSNQPQHF.

V is TRBV9 and J is TRBJ2-7; 11 nucleotides agree with TRBD2. The CDR3 is made up of 15 amino acids. With V trimmed by 5 bases and J by 3 bases, 7 bases remained unmatched. CDR1 is SGDLS, CDR2 YYNGEE, per germline. The CDR3 DNA follows: TGTGCCAGCAGTGAGGGACTAGCGGAGCTCTACGAGCAGTACTTC. This codes for CASSEGLAELYEQYF.

The chain links TRBV6-4 to TRBJ1-3; D gene ambiguous. CDR1 MRHNA and CDR2 SNTAGT come from the germline V gene. CDR3 size: 16 residues. The CDR3 bases are TGTGCGACGTGGAGACCGGCGACAAACTCTGGAAACACCATATATTTT. Protein: CATWRPATNSGNTIYF.

The chain employs TRBV7-2 and TRBJ2-7; maybe TRBD2 (6 bases). CDR1 is SGHTA and CDR2 is FQGNSA in the germline V gene. The CDR3 has 14 residues. V gave up 5 bases and J gave up 3 bases, with 14 bases separating them. CDR3 in amino acids: CASSRGGGLYEQYF. The CDR3 DNA follows: TGTGCCAGCAGCCGAGGTGGGGGACTCTACGAGCAGTACTTC.

This clone has a single count. The chain employs TRBV27 and TRBJ2-5; TRBD2 agrees at 14 bases. Germline CDR1 MNHEY, CDR2 SMNVEV (reference sequence). The CDR3 runs to 16 residues. J was trimmed by 5 bases and V by 4 bases; bases with no gene match: 6. The CDR3, as DNA: TGTGCCAGCAGTTCCCGACTAGCGGGAGGGTTGGAGACCCAGTACTTC. Protein sequence: CASSSRLAGGLETQYF.

The V call is TRBV6-1, the J call TRBJ2-3; D possibly corresponds to TRBD2 (6 bases). CDR1 is MNHNS and CDR2 is SASEGT in the germline V gene. The CDR3 sequence is 13 residues long. The V and J ends lost 6 bases and 6 bases respectively, with 13 bases between them. The CDR3, as DNA: TGTGCCAGCAGACTGGCCGGGGGTGATACGCAGTATTTT. Translation gives CASRLAGGDTQYF.

The chain is built from TRBV6-1 and TRBJ1-2; D is undetermined. Germline assignment: CDR1 MNHNS and CDR2 SASEGT. This CDR3 has 15 residues. V was shortened by 1 base and J by 1 base, with 10 bases between the two germline ends. The CDR3 bases are TGTGCCAGCAGTGAAGTGCTCAGCGGTAACTATGGCTACACCTTC. The encoded protein is CASSEVLSGNYGYTF.

This clone was observed a handful of times. J is TRBJ1-4 and V is TRBV18; D call uncertain. The CDR3 has 12 amino acids. In germline, CDR1 is KGHSH, CDR2 LQKENI. V lost 8 bases and J lost 8, with 12 bases in between. This chain's CDR3 is CASGRLGEKLFF. The CDR3 DNA reads TGTGCCAGCGGACGACTTGGAGAAAAACTGTTTTTT.

This clone was recorded only once. The rearrangement joins TRBV2 to TRBJ1-6, with 10 bases lining up with TRBD1. Germline V gene lookup returns CDR1 SNHLY and CDR2 FYNNEI. V gave up 6 bases and J gave up 4 bases; unmatched junction bases: 15. CDR3 length equals 19 residues. DNA for the CDR3: TGTGCCAGCAGCCCACTCCAACGACCGGGACAGGGGTATAATTCACCCCTCCACTTT. This translates into CASSPLQRPGQGYNSPLHF.

The J gene is TRBJ2-5, the V gene TRBV2; maybe TRBD2 (5 bases). Deletions cut 1 base from V and 2 bases from J, with 11 bases between. CDR3 length equals 15 residues. Germline V gives CDR1 SNHLY, CDR2 FYNNEI. CDR3 protein: CASSEEVGRQETQYF. For the CDR3, the DNA is TGTGCCAGCAGTGAAGAAGTAGGGAGACAAGAGACCCAGTACTTC.